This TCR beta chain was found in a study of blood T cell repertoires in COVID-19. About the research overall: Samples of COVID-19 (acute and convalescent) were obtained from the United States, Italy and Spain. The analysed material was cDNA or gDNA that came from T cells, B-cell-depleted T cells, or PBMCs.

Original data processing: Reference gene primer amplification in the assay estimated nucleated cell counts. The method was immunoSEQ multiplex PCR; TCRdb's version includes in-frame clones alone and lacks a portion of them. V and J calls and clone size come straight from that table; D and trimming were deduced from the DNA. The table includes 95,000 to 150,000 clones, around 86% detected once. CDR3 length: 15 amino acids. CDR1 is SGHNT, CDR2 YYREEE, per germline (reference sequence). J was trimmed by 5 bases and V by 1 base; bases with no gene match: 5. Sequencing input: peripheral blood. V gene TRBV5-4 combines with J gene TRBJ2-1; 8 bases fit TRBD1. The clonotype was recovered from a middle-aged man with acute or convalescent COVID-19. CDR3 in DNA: TGTGCCAGCAGCTTGCGGGACAGGTCACACAATGAGCAGTTCTTC. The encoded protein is CASSLRDRSHNEQFF.